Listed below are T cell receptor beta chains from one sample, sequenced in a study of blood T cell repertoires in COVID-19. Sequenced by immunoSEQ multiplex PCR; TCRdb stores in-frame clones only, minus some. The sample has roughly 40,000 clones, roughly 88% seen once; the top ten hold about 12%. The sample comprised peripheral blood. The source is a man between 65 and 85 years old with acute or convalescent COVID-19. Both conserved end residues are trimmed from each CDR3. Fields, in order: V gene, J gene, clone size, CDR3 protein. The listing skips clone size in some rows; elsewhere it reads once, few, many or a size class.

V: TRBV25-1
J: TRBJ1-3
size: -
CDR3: ASSDDGRSSGNTIY

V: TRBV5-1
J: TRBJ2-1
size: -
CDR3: ASGEREGYNEQF

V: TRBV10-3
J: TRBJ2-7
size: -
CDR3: AVTGVGEQY

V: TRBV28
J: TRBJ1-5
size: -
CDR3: ASSPQGMGDQPQH

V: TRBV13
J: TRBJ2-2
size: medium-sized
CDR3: ASSLVHNTGELF

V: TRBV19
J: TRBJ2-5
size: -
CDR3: ASSWDREETQY

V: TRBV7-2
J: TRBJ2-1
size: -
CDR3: ASSLGSASDYNEQF

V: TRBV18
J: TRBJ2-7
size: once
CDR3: ASSPEQGGGREQY

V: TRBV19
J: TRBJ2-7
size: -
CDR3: ASSSMWRGSTYEQY

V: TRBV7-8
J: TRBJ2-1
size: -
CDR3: ASSRNNEQF

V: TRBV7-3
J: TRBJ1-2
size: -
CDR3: ASSSGDRGRGYT

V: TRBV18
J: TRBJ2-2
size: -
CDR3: ASSPRQGSAGELF

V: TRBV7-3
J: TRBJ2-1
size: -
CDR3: ASSSLPRSYNEQF

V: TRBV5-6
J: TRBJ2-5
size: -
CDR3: ASSARGLGTQY

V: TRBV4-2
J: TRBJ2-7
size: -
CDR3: ASSQELAEAYEQY

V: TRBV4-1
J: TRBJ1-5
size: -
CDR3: ASSQDWTGNGRAQH

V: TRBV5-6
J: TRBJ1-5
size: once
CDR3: ASSRQGLRSNQPQH

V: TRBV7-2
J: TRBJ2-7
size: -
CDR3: ASSARLTGTHEQY

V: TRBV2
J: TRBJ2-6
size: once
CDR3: ASSEWGPGANVLT

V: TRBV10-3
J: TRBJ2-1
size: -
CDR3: AISDKLDEQF

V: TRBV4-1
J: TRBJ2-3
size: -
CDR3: ASSQEGGPDTQY

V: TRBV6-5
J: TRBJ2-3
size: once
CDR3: ASSSGGGRTDTQY

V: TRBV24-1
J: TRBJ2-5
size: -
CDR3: ATPRAGAETQY

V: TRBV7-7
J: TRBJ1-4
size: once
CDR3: ASSLGPREKLF

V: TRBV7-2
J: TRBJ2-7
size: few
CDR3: ASSLGPGSGYEQY

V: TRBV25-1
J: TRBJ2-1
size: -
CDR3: ASTQRVGFSHEQF

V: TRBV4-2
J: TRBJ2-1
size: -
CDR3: ASSQGSSRYNEQF

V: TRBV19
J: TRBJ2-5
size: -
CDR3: ASSIRGGGETQY

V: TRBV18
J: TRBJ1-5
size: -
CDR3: ASSPSRQALWEPQH

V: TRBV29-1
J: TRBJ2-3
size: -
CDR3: SVGLAGEGDTQY

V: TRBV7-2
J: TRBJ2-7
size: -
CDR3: ASSLVADPGRGQY

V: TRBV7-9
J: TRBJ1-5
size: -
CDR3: ASSLSRQGLKH

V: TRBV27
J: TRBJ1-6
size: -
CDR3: ASSLASPLH

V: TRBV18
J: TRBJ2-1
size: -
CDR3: ASSPRGLALTYNEQF

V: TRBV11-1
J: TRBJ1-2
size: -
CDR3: ASSPRDDRYYGYT

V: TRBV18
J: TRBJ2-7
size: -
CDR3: ASSPGAAYEQY

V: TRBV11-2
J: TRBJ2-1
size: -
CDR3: ASRALYHYNEQF

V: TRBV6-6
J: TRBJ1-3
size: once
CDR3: ASPNSSGNTIY

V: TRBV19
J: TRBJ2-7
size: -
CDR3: ASSFGQESSYEQY

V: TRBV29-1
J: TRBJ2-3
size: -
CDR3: SLGAPPDTQY

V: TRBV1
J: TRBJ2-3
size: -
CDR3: TSTKRASSTDTQY

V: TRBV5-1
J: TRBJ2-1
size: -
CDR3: ASSLEVTSDEQF

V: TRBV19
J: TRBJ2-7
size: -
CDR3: ASSPRGEQY

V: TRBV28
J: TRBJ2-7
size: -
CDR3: ASSLPGQVFREQY

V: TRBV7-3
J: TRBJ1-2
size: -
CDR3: ASSQRGGSSYGYT

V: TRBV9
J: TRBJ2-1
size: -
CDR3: ASSAIPELAGDYNEQF

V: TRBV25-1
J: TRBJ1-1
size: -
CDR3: ASSEPTLMAF

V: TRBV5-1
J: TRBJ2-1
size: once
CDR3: ASSLGAYNEQF

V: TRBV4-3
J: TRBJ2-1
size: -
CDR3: ASSLRDSYNEQF

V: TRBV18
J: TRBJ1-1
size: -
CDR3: ASSPAMNTEAF

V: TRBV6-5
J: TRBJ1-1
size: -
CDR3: AIQIGAGTEAF

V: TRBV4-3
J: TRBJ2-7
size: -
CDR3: ASSQVAGGYEQY

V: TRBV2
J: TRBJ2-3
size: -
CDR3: ASSRDRGTDTQY

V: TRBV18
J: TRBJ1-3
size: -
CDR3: ASSRGQGQGNTIY

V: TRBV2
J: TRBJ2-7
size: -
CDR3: ASSGSSGRFTYEQY

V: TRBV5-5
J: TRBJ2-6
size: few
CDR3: ASSPQGLSGANVLT

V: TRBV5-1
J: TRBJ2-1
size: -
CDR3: ASSLFGVDNEQF

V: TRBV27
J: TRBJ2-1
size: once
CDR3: ASRGLARNEQF